This T cell receptor (beta chain) was profiled in a study of cytomegalovirus exposure and HLA in healthy donors. About the study: As released early, the data held 85 million to 95 million unique TCRs from HLA-typed donors. The study, taken as a whole, reports: Roughly uniform depth of sequencing across donors was assumed in presence/absence analyses.

Of note for this clone: The antigen is undetermined.

J gave up 5 bases and V 4 bases, and 10 bases lay outside the gene matches. CDR1 is SNHLY, CDR2 FYNNEI, per germline. The CDR3 loop spans 17 amino acids. Donors likely had unrecorded immune exposures despite being nominally healthy when sampled. It was with 60 Vbeta and 13 Jbeta primers that the PCR ran. Produced via immunoSEQ multiplex PCR; TCRdb's table is partial and in-frame only. The sample has approximately 120,000 clones, and its top ten clones hold about 2.3%. The receptor's source is a middle-aged man in good health and CMV-seronegative. Sequenced material: PBMCs. The chain links TRBV2 to TRBJ2-1; 11 positions match TRBD2. The CDR3 sequence is CASSVRTSGLGDNEQFF. CDR3 bases: TGTGCCAGCAGTGTACGGACTAGCGGGCTTGGGGACAATGAGCAGTTCTTC.